Presented here are 5 T cell receptor beta chains from one specimen sequenced in a study of T cell repertoires in cytomegalovirus infection. These TCRs' antigens remain unknown. TCRdb ran MiXCR on the reads and lists one entry per CDR3 protein. The profile shows some 920,000 distinct CDR3 sequences, around 30% of them singletons. The sequences come from cultured CD8+ T cells from PBMCs, collected from culture after CMV antigen stimulation. These TCRs come from a human donor in good health (CMV status not recorded). Some clones in this sample may be carry-over from other donors' samples.

This clonotype occurred a few times. The chain has TRBV12-5 and TRBJ1-2, with D possibly being TRBD1 (5 bases). CDR1 is LGHNT, CDR2 FRNRAP, per germline. Between the trimmed V and J ends, which lost 3 bases and 2 bases, there was a span of 13 bases. This CDR3 is 15 amino acids long. The CDR3 loop is CASGFDRDGNYGYTF. The CDR3 nucleotides read TGTGCTAGTGGTTTCGATAGGGACGGAAACTATGGCTACACCTTC.

Ten or more counts support this clonotype. The rearrangement links TRBV11-2 to TRBJ2-3; a possible D gene is TRBD1 (6 bases). The CDR3 is 15 residues long. Between the trimmed V and J ends, which lost 1 base and 6 bases, there was a span of 14 bases. Germline values: CDR1 SGHAT, CDR2 FQNNGV. CDR3 DNA: TGTGCCAGCAGCTTAGGGGTGGGGGCTGGGGATACGCAGTATTTT. It codes for CASSLGVGAGDTQYF.

The chain links TRBV7-9 to TRBJ1-1; possibly TRBD1 for D (5 bases). V gave up 5 bases and J gave up 5 bases, with 21 bases separating them. Germline V lookup: CDR1 SEHNR, CDR2 FQNEAQ (reference sequence). This CDR3 has 16 residues. The CDR3 here is CASSKQLRGQGTEAFF. CDR3 DNA: TGTGCCAGCAGCAAACAGCTGAGGGGTCAAGGAACTGAAGCTTTCTTT.

This clonotype was counted a few times. The chain recombines TRBV6-1 with TRBJ2-2; D is ambiguous. Deletions cut 2 bases from V and 7 bases from J, with 14 bases between. The CDR3 loop spans 15 amino acids. Germline loops: CDR1 MNHNS, CDR2 SASEGT. The CDR3 sequence is CASSERAPSGGELFF. CDR3 coding DNA: TGTGCCAGCAGTGAACGAGCCCCGTCGGGCGGGGAGCTGTTTTTT.

Regarding this clonotype: A junction boundary mismatches the germline segment, possibly from a read error. The V gene is TRBV7-7, the J gene TRBJ2-5, with 9 bases identical to TRBD2. This CDR3 has 16 residues. CDR1 and CDR2 (germline): SSHAT, FNYEAQ (reference sequence). The CDR3 bases are TGTGCTAGCAGCTTCGGGCCTAGCGGGGCACAAGAGACCCAGTACTTC. It encodes CASSFGPSGAQETQYF.